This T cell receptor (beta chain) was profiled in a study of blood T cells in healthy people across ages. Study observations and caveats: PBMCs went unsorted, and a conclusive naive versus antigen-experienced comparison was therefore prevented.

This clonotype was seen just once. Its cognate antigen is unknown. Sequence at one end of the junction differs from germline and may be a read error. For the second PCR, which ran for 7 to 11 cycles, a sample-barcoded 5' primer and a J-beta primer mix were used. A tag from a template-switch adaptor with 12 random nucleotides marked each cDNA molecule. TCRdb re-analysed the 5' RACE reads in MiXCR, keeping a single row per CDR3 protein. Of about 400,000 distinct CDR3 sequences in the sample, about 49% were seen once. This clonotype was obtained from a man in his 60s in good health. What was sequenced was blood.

The DNA of the CDR3 is TGTGCCAGCGCCAGGGACAGAAACTACAAGCAGTACTTC. Its translation is CASARDRNYKQYF. This chain connects TRBV7-2 to TRBJ2-7; 7 nucleotides line up with TRBD1. This CDR3 contains 13 residues. CDR1 and CDR2 from the germline V gene are SGHTA and FQGNSA.